This TCR beta chain is drawn from a study of CD8+ T cells in alopecia areata. Whole-study context: A 6-month off-drug phase came after tofacitinib, which had lasted 6 to 18 months.

Study-level results: Clonality exceeded that of normal scalp in lesional scalp, most notably in alopecia totalis/universalis. In patients, TCRs were shared less clearly than in mice, and HLA may possibly be involved. Normal skin's resident alphabeta T cells are sequenced alongside lesional scalp T cells.

As regards this clone: Its antigen is as yet unknown.

Extracted from the samples, RNA was reverse transcribed into cDNA to serve as the sequencing template. Clones were sequenced by immunoSEQ multiplex PCR, and TCRdb holds only the in-frame ones, with some missing. The profile covers over 110,000 clones, with around 51% appearing a single time and 0.8% to 1% taken by the ten largest. The J segment lost 7 bases and the V segment lost 0 bases, leaving 6 bases of the junction unmatched. Germline CDR1 reads SGHRS; CDR2 reads YFSETQ. This CDR3 has 14 residues. This clonotype was sampled from a human donor with alopecia areata. The genes are TRBV5-1 and TRBJ2-5, with 7 bases aligning to TRBD2. Specimen: CD4+ T cells sorted from blood, collected at week 0. CDR3 region: CASSLGTSKGTQYF. The CDR3 coding sequence is TGCGCCAGCAGCTTGGGGACTAGTAAAGGGACCCAGTACTTC.